This TCR beta chain was identified during a study of shared clonotypes between healthy human individuals (dated by TCRdb to 2020 to 2022). A note on the overall study: Three men and two women, aged 18 to 49 years, made up the cohort. To estimate repertoire size and how much clonotypes are shared between individuals, the study performed deep sequencing of blood TCR repertoires from a few healthy adults. For each donor, CD4 naive and CD4 memory were each run on three plates, CD8 naive on two plates, and CD8 memory on one plate. To increase sequencing depth and limit assay-specific biases, different laboratories used diverse techniques to prepare libraries and sequence TCR repertoires. Each donor's leukapheresis produced roughly between roughly 0.85 and 10 billion PBMCs.

Turning to this clone: Its cognate antigen has yet to be identified. Qualities for individual bases were not recorded, and no much larger clone is one base off.

For the CD8 naive samples, CD45RO-negative cells were positively selected for CCR7, yielding a CD45RA+CCR7+ population from which TemRA cells were excluded. Healthy HIV-negative adults with no recently reported acute infections or vaccinations were included as donors. Every donor was a Caucasian adult living in Nashville, Tennessee, USA. Blood was collected by leukapheresis, and PBMCs were isolated by Ficoll-Histopaque density gradient centrifugation and then cryopreserved in liquid nitrogen vapor phase. Analytical flow cytometry was used to check the purity and quantity of every magnetically sorted T cell population. From each sorted fraction, genomic DNA was isolated and quantified by UV absorbance on a Nanodrop 2000c. Broader findings and caveats from the paper: The small number of donors limited the genetic and exposure-history diversity represented. Larger estimated clonotype richness was generally found for naive subsets than for memory subsets. Pairwise subsampling led to the expectation that sequencing depth would affect the degree of clonotype sharing among donors. Across several donors, approximately 5% of naive CD4, more than 3% of naive CD8, approximately 2.5% of memory CD4, and approximately 0.4% of memory CD8 clonotypes were shared. Compared with non-shared clonotypes, the clonotypes found in all four sorted-subset donors had higher generation probabilities. Sampling was limited to blood, and TCR repertoires in tissue likely differ from TCR repertoires in blood. Incomplete sequencing was indicated by rarefaction of sorted-subset datasets, despite the large sequencing depth.

Using the deep immunoSEQ assay, multiplex PCR amplified TCR CDR3 regions from genomic DNA. Extracted genomic DNA from each cell subset was distributed evenly across all wells of several immunoSEQ 96-well plates, and each plate was treated as a replicate. For sorted subsets, each replicate PCR was loaded with around 220 ng genomic DNA, equivalent to 30,000 or so T cell genomes. Purified libraries were quantified with a Qubit 3.0 fluorometer, sized on a Bioanalyzer 2100, and re-quantified with the KAPA Library Quantification kit. Each immunoSEQ 96-well plate was sequenced on its own single-read 150-cycle Illumina NextSeq 550 flow cell. The original methods were these. The immunoSEQ output contained only junctional sequences without quality scores, so filtering could not match that applied to full-length reads. Sequences were annotated with PyIR, a Python wrapper for IgBLAST v1.9, and V/J genes and CDR3 were assigned using IMGT germline references. Any read was removed if the V/J assignment was weak (E-value above 1e-6), the CDR3 was missing, or the read contained stop codons, out-of-frame junctions, or ambiguous translated residues. A V3J clonotype was defined by an identical inferred V gene, J gene, and CDR3 amino acid sequence. To compute the percentage overlap between repertoires, the number of shared unique clonotypes was divided by the size of the smaller repertoire. Repertoire richness was assessed with RTK rarefaction, the Chao1 estimator, and Recon v2.1 estimates of unobserved clonotypes. OLGA was used to compute generation probabilities for all TCRbeta clonotypes that the gDNA method yielded from a handful of donors. In its TCRdb copy, this immuneACCESS table keeps in-frame sequences only and misses some clones. Where compared with another copy, unresolved V genes explain less than half of these, and the others have no known cause. V and J calls and clone size come straight from that table; D and trimming were deduced from the DNA. The sample has hundreds of thousands of clones on record, roughly 98% of them singletons. Approximately 0.33% of the sample lies in the top ten.

The CDR3 sequence holds 15 residues, the cysteine and phenylalanine included. Just the 45-base CDR3 DNA is kept, in frame starting at base 1. V loses 5 bases at its end and J loses 5 bases; junction bases beyond the gene matches: 9. CDR1 is given as SGHAT and CDR2 as FQNNGV, both from the germline V gene. Recombination linked TRBV11-2 to TRBJ2-1; a stretch of 7 junction bases matches TRBD1. The receptor was derived from a man aged 30-40 years in good health. The specimen sequenced was naive CD8+ T cells sorted from blood. Read against the paper, the sample's cell subset or site label means: CD45RA+CCR7+. The CDR3 region has the sequence CASSLGQVAHNEQFF. The DNA sequence follows: TGTGCCAGCAGCCTCGGACAGGTGGCACACAATGAGCAGTTCTTC.